These T cell receptor beta chains were read from a single sample in a study of OX40 agonist ivuxolimab in advanced cancers. Here immunoSEQ multiplex PCR was the method, and the copy in TCRdb shows in-frame clones only, minus some. In the table there are 75,000 or so clones, about 83% of which are singletons. Source: CD4+ or CD8+ T cells sorted from blood, taken in a trial of the OX40 agonist ivuxolimab. These receptors all stem from an adult with an advanced solid tumor such as melanoma, head and neck, liver or kidney cancer. CDR3s include the opening cysteine and the closing phenylalanine or tryptophan. Each record gives: J gene, V gene, D gene, clone size, CDR3 DNA, CDR3 protein. The D gene is left open where the match is weak. A row's size may be missing; if present it is once, few, many or a size class.

J: TRBJ1-6; V: TRBV7-2; D: -; size: -; DNA: TGTGCCAGCAGCTTAGGGCAAACGGCTTCCCATTCACCCCTCCACTTT; CDR3: CASSLGQTASHSPLHF
J: TRBJ2-7; V: TRBV18; D: TRBD2; size: -; DNA: TGTGCCAGCTCACCAGGACTAGCGGGGTCCTACGAGCAGTACTTC; CDR3: CASSPGLAGSYEQYF
J: TRBJ2-2; V: TRBV29-1; D: TRBD1; size: -; DNA: TGCAGCGTTGCTACAGGGGGTACCGGGGAGCTGTTTTTT; CDR3: CSVATGGTGELFF
J: TRBJ2-7; V: TRBV7-4; D: TRBD1; size: -; DNA: TGTGCCAGCAGCTTAGGAGCTAGACAGGGGGACAGGCCCATCTACGAGCAGTACTTC; CDR3: CASSLGARQGDRPIYEQYF
J: TRBJ2-7; V: TRBV6-6; D: TRBD1; size: -; DNA: TGTGCCAGCAGTTGGACAGGGGTATCGCAAGAGCAGTACTTC; CDR3: CASSWTGVSQEQYF
J: TRBJ2-7; V: TRBV7-2; D: TRBD2; size: -; DNA: TGTGCCAGCAGCTTAGCGGCGGGAGAATACTACGAGCAGTACTTC; CDR3: CASSLAAGEYYEQYF
J: TRBJ2-1; V: TRBV5-1; D: TRBD2; size: -; DNA: TGCGCCAGCAGCAGGACTAGCGGGCTAGATGAGCAGTTCTTC; CDR3: CASSRTSGLDEQFF
J: TRBJ2-2; V: TRBV6-5; D: -; size: -; DNA: TGTGCCAGCAGTTATGACAGGAGGAACACCGGGGAGCTGTTTTTT; CDR3: CASSYDRRNTGELFF
J: TRBJ1-2; V: TRBV5-4; D: TRBD1; size: -; DNA: TGTGCCAGCAGCTTGGGAGGGACAGGGAACTATGGCTACACCTTC; CDR3: CASSLGGTGNYGYTF
J: TRBJ1-2; V: TRBV4-3; D: -; size: -; DNA: TGCGCCAGCAGCCAAGCCCTAAGCGGACAGACTGTTAACTATGGCTACACCTTC; CDR3: CASSQALSGQTVNYGYTF
J: TRBJ2-1; V: TRBV19; D: TRBD1; size: once; DNA: TGTGCCAGTAGAATCCGGGACAGCTCCTACAATGAGCAGTTCTTC; CDR3: CASRIRDSSYNEQFF
J: TRBJ1-1; V: TRBV28; D: -; size: -; DNA: TGTGCCAGCAGAAAGGTCCAGTTCATGAACACTGAAGCTTTCTTT; CDR3: CASRKVQFMNTEAFF
J: TRBJ1-1; V: TRBV9; D: -; size: many; DNA: TGTGCCAGCAGCGTAGACTCTTCGAGCACTGAAGCTTTCTTT; CDR3: CASSVDSSSTEAFF
J: TRBJ1-5; V: TRBV10-3; D: -; size: -; DNA: TGTGCCATCAGTCAGGGGTCTTTTCAGCCCCAGCATTTT; CDR3: CAISQGSFQPQHF
J: TRBJ1-5; V: TRBV4-2; D: TRBD1; size: once; DNA: TGTGCCAGCAGCTTTGAACAGGGGGGGAATCAGCCCCAGCATTTT; CDR3: CASSFEQGGNQPQHF
J: TRBJ2-2; V: TRBV5-4; D: TRBD2; size: -; DNA: TGTGCCAGCAGCTCGGGGGGGAGCGGGAGGGTCAGGACCGGGGAGCTGTTTTTT; CDR3: CASSSGGSGRVRTGELFF
J: TRBJ2-1; V: TRBV5-1; D: TRBD2; size: -; DNA: TGCGCCAGCAGCTTGTTGGGGGGGACTCACTCCTACAATGAGCAGTTCTTC; CDR3: CASSLLGGTHSYNEQFF
J: TRBJ1-6; V: TRBV5-1; D: TRBD1; size: -; DNA: TGCGCCAGCAGCTTTCGACAGGGTGATAATTCACCCCTCCACTTT; CDR3: CASSFRQGDNSPLHF
J: TRBJ2-7; V: TRBV6-5; D: -; size: -; DNA: TGTGTCCCCCCGTTGTACGAGCAGTACTTC; CDR3: CVPPLYEQYF
J: TRBJ2-3; V: TRBV19; D: TRBD2; size: -; DNA: TGTGCCAGCCGTAGCGGGAGGGCTAGCACAGATACGCAGTATTTT; CDR3: CASRSGRASTDTQYF
J: TRBJ1-4; V: TRBV30; D: -; size: once; DNA: TGTGCCTGGTCGGCAGGGTCGGGTGAAAAACTGTTTTTT; CDR3: CAWSAGSGEKLFF
J: TRBJ2-7; V: TRBV6-6; D: -; size: -; DNA: TGTGCCAGCAGACACGACAGCCCCAGCGAGCAGTACTTC; CDR3: CASRHDSPSEQYF
J: TRBJ2-7; V: TRBV6-1; D: TRBD2; size: -; DNA: TGTGCCAGCAGCGGACTAGCCGCTGGGTACGAGCAGTACTTC; CDR3: CASSGLAAGYEQYF
J: TRBJ1-1; V: TRBV5-4; D: -; size: few; DNA: TGTGCCAGCAGCTTGCAGAGGGGTACTGAAGCTTTCTTT; CDR3: CASSLQRGTEAFF
J: TRBJ1-5; V: TRBV19; D: -; size: -; DNA: TGTGCCAGTAGTCCGAGAGCGGGCCAGGGTCAGCCCCAGCATTTT; CDR3: CASSPRAGQGQPQHF
J: TRBJ1-1; V: TRBV11-2; D: -; size: -; DNA: TGTGCCAGCAGCTTCAGGGAATCCGCTGAAGCTTTCTTT; CDR3: CASSFRESAEAFF
J: TRBJ1-1; V: TRBV4-1; D: -; size: -; DNA: TGCGCCAGCAGCCGACAGCTCTTAAGGGGGAACACTGAAGCTTTCTTT; CDR3: CASSRQLLRGNTEAFF
J: TRBJ1-1; V: TRBV11-3; D: -; size: once; DNA: TGTGCCAGCAGCATAAGAGGGGACACTGAAGCTTTCTTT; CDR3: CASSIRGDTEAFF
J: TRBJ1-3; V: TRBV19; D: TRBD1; size: -; DNA: TGTGCCAGTAGTACTCAACAGGGGACTGGAAACACCATATATTTT; CDR3: CASSTQQGTGNTIYF
J: TRBJ2-1; V: TRBV4-1; D: -; size: -; DNA: TGCGCCAGCAGCCAAGACCCCCGTAATACAGGAGTAAGGAGCTCGCAACAGTTCTTC; CDR3: CASSQDPRNTGVRSSQQFF
J: TRBJ1-6; V: TRBV19; D: -; size: once; DNA: TGTGCCAGTAGTATCCTCGGACCGCCACACAATTCACCCCTCCACTTT; CDR3: CASSILGPPHNSPLHF
J: TRBJ2-4; V: TRBV5-6; D: -; size: -; DNA: TGTGCCAGCAGCCCGCGCATAATAATGGCCAAAAACATTCAGTACTTC; CDR3: CASSPRIIMAKNIQYF
J: TRBJ2-2; V: TRBV10-1; D: -; size: -; DNA: TGCGCCAGCAGTGGTGGCAGCGCCACCGGGGAGCTGTTTTTT; CDR3: CASSGGSATGELFF
J: TRBJ1-5; V: TRBV6-6; D: TRBD1; size: -; DNA: TGTGCCAGCAGCCGTGGACAGGGGACTTCGGCTCAGCCCCAGCATTTT; CDR3: CASSRGQGTSAQPQHF
J: TRBJ2-3; V: TRBV15; D: TRBD1; size: -; DNA: TGTGCCACTAGCATCAGGGGGAGATCAGATACGCAGTATTTT; CDR3: CATSIRGRSDTQYF
J: TRBJ1-2; V: TRBV7-9; D: -; size: -; DNA: TGTGCCAGCAGCTTCCGGGCCGGCAGCCTGTCTAACTTC; CDR3: CASSFRAGSLSNF
J: TRBJ2-7; V: TRBV19; D: TRBD2; size: -; DNA: TGTGCCAGTAGTATCCGGCGGGGGGCCTACGAGCAGTACTTC; CDR3: CASSIRRGAYEQYF
J: TRBJ2-7; V: TRBV18; D: -; size: -; DNA: TGTGCCAGCTCTCGATCGGCAGGTACCTACGAGCAGTACTTC; CDR3: CASSRSAGTYEQYF
J: TRBJ2-5; V: TRBV2; D: TRBD2; size: -; DNA: TGTGCCAGCAGTGGACTACTAGCGGGAGAGCGGCTGCAAGAGACCCAGTACTTC; CDR3: CASSGLLAGERLQETQYF
J: TRBJ2-7; V: TRBV18; D: -; size: -; DNA: TGTGCCAGCTCCCCGTCGCGAGGACTGGGAGAGCAGTACTTC; CDR3: CASSPSRGLGEQYF
J: TRBJ1-1; V: TRBV5-8; D: -; size: once; DNA: TGTGCCAGCAGCTTGTTCGGAGACACTGAAGCTTTCTTT; CDR3: CASSLFGDTEAFF
J: TRBJ1-4; V: TRBV9; D: TRBD1; size: -; DNA: TGTGCCAGCAGCACAGGGGACAGGGGGCTGTCTAATGAAAAACTGTTTTTT; CDR3: CASSTGDRGLSNEKLFF